A selection of T cell receptor beta chains follows, all from one sample in a study of PD-1 blockade in classical Hodgkin lymphoma. Only in-frame clones appear in the TCRdb table, and some are missing; sequencing was by immunoSEQ multiplex PCR. The sample holds 40,000 to 45,000 clones, around 78% seen once. Sequenced material: peripheral blood mononuclear cells (PBMCs), taken at baseline. The receptors here all came from a human donor with classical Hodgkin lymphoma. Each CDR3 is given with its conserved first and last residue. The D gene is left open where the match is weak. Clone size is not always given. Where it is, it says once, few, many or a class for expanded clones.

D gene: NA; clone size: NA; V gene: TRBV7-7; J gene: TRBJ2-3; CDR3 DNA: TGTGCCAGCAGCCCCGGGGTGGCGGATACGCAGTATTTT; CDR3 protein: CASSPGVADTQYF
D gene: NA; clone size: NA; V gene: TRBV18; J gene: TRBJ1-2; CDR3 DNA: TGTGCCAGCTCACCGGACAGCTATGGCTACACCTTC; CDR3 protein: CASSPDSYGYTF
D gene: TRBD1; clone size: NA; V gene: TRBV6-5; J gene: TRBJ2-1; CDR3 DNA: TGTGCCAGCAGTAACCGGGACAGGGAGTACAATGAGCAGTTCTTC; CDR3 protein: CASSNRDREYNEQFF
D gene: NA; clone size: NA; V gene: TRBV5-4; J gene: TRBJ2-7; CDR3 DNA: TGTGCCAGCCACATCGTAGGGGCGCCCTACGAGCAGTACTTC; CDR3 protein: CASHIVGAPYEQYF
D gene: NA; clone size: NA; V gene: TRBV7-7; J gene: TRBJ2-5; CDR3 DNA: TGTGCCAGCAGCGCGGAAAGGGGGGCCCAAGAGACCCAGTACTTC; CDR3 protein: CASSAERGAQETQYF
D gene: TRBD1; clone size: NA; V gene: TRBV7-2; J gene: TRBJ2-7; CDR3 DNA: TGTGCCAGCAGCTTAGTGGGACAGGGCTACGAGCAGTACTTC; CDR3 protein: CASSLVGQGYEQYF
D gene: TRBD1; clone size: NA; V gene: TRBV23-1; J gene: TRBJ1-1; CDR3 DNA: TGCGCCAGCAGTCCGACGCTTTTGACAGGGGGAAAAAACACTGAAGCTTTCTTT; CDR3 protein: CASSPTLLTGGKNTEAFF
D gene: TRBD2; clone size: NA; V gene: TRBV5-4; J gene: TRBJ2-5; CDR3 DNA: TGTGCCAGCAGCTTCGGGGGGGCGGAGGAGACCCAGTACTTC; CDR3 protein: CASSFGGAEETQYF
D gene: TRBD1; clone size: NA; V gene: TRBV5-4; J gene: TRBJ1-2; CDR3 DNA: TGTGCCAGCAGCGTGAATCCGGGACAGATGTATGGCTACACCTTC; CDR3 protein: CASSVNPGQMYGYTF
D gene: NA; clone size: NA; V gene: TRBV30; J gene: TRBJ1-2; CDR3 DNA: TGTGCCTGGAATCGGGGGCGAAGCTATGGCTACACCTTC; CDR3 protein: CAWNRGRSYGYTF
D gene: TRBD2; clone size: NA; V gene: TRBV14; J gene: TRBJ2-1; CDR3 DNA: TGTGCCAGCAGCCAAGATCTGGGCGGGGGGGCCTTTCCTGAGCAGTTCTTC; CDR3 protein: CASSQDLGGGAFPEQFF
D gene: TRBD1; clone size: few; V gene: TRBV9; J gene: TRBJ1-4; CDR3 DNA: TGTGCCAGCAGCGTAGGGACAGGGAAGAATGAAAAACTGTTTTTT; CDR3 protein: CASSVGTGKNEKLFF
D gene: TRBD1; clone size: NA; V gene: TRBV4-1; J gene: TRBJ2-7; CDR3 DNA: TGCGCCAGCAGCCGGGACAGGGACTACGAGCAGTACTTC; CDR3 protein: CASSRDRDYEQYF
D gene: NA; clone size: NA; V gene: TRBV25-1; J gene: TRBJ2-3; CDR3 DNA: TGTGCCAGCAGCCTTACAGGGACAGATACGCAGTATTTT; CDR3 protein: CASSLTGTDTQYF
D gene: NA; clone size: NA; V gene: TRBV5-6; J gene: TRBJ2-2; CDR3 DNA: TGTGCCAGCAGCTGGGGCAACACCGGGGAGCTGTTTTTT; CDR3 protein: CASSWGNTGELFF
D gene: TRBD2; clone size: NA; V gene: TRBV10-3; J gene: TRBJ2-7; CDR3 DNA: TGCGCCAACAGCCCCCGAGGGGGCGGGGGGGCTACGAACGAGCAGTACTTC; CDR3 protein: CANSPRGGGGATNEQYF
D gene: TRBD2; clone size: NA; V gene: TRBV5-4; J gene: TRBJ2-5; CDR3 DNA: TGTGCCAGCAGTCGGGGGGGGATGAAAGAGACCCAGTACTTC; CDR3 protein: CASSRGGMKETQYF
D gene: NA; clone size: NA; V gene: TRBV19; J gene: TRBJ2-3; CDR3 DNA: TGTGCCAGTAGTAATGGGCAGAGCCGGTGGGATACGCAGTATTTT; CDR3 protein: CASSNGQSRWDTQYF
D gene: NA; clone size: NA; V gene: TRBV5-1; J gene: TRBJ2-2; CDR3 DNA: TGCGCCAGCAGCTTATTAGGGGTTAACACCGGGGAGCTGTTTTTT; CDR3 protein: CASSLLGVNTGELFF
D gene: NA; clone size: NA; V gene: TRBV7-3; J gene: TRBJ2-5; CDR3 DNA: TGTGCCAGCAGCTATGAGTTCCAAGAGACCCAGTACTTC; CDR3 protein: CASSYEFQETQYF
D gene: NA; clone size: NA; V gene: TRBV6-5; J gene: TRBJ2-3; CDR3 DNA: TGTGCCAGCAGCCGTCGACTACCAGGCACAGATACGCAGTATTTT; CDR3 protein: CASSRRLPGTDTQYF
D gene: TRBD1; clone size: NA; V gene: TRBV7-9; J gene: TRBJ2-5; CDR3 DNA: TGTGCCAGCAGCTTGGACAGGCCATGGGAGACCCAGTACTTC; CDR3 protein: CASSLDRPWETQYF
D gene: NA; clone size: NA; V gene: TRBV5-1; J gene: TRBJ2-3; CDR3 DNA: TGCGCCAGCAGCCCCGAGCCCGACAGGACCACAGATACGCAGTATTTT; CDR3 protein: CASSPEPDRTTDTQYF
D gene: NA; clone size: NA; V gene: TRBV2; J gene: TRBJ1-2; CDR3 DNA: TGTGCCAGCAGTCCACAGGACAGCTACACCTTC; CDR3 protein: CASSPQDSYTF
D gene: TRBD1; clone size: NA; V gene: TRBV10-3; J gene: TRBJ1-6; CDR3 DNA: TGTGCCATCAGCGGAAGGGGGCCTAATTCACCCCTCCACTTT; CDR3 protein: CAISGRGPNSPLHF
D gene: TRBD2; clone size: once; V gene: TRBV7-9; J gene: TRBJ2-1; CDR3 DNA: TGTGCCAGCGCCCCCGGGACTAGCTACCACAATGAGCAGTTCTTC; CDR3 protein: CASAPGTSYHNEQFF
D gene: TRBD1; clone size: once; V gene: TRBV19; J gene: TRBJ1-1; CDR3 DNA: TGTGCCAGTAGGGGACAGGTCTATACTGAAGCTTTCTTT; CDR3 protein: CASRGQVYTEAFF
D gene: NA; clone size: NA; V gene: TRBV7-9; J gene: TRBJ1-1; CDR3 DNA: TGTGCCAGCAGCTTATTGACGGCGAACACTGAAGCTTTCTTT; CDR3 protein: CASSLLTANTEAFF
D gene: NA; clone size: NA; V gene: TRBV7-9; J gene: TRBJ1-1; CDR3 DNA: TGTGCCAGCAGCTTAACCCAAGGGACTGAAGCTTTCTTT; CDR3 protein: CASSLTQGTEAFF
D gene: TRBD2; clone size: NA; V gene: TRBV7-9; J gene: TRBJ2-1; CDR3 DNA: TGTGCCAGCAGCCCCCGGACTAGCCTGCATGAGCAGTTCTTC; CDR3 protein: CASSPRTSLHEQFF
D gene: NA; clone size: NA; V gene: TRBV7-9; J gene: TRBJ2-3; CDR3 DNA: TGTGCCAGCAGCCCACCGGGGTCCCTCACAGATACGCAGTATTTT; CDR3 protein: CASSPPGSLTDTQYF
D gene: NA; clone size: NA; V gene: TRBV18; J gene: TRBJ1-5; CDR3 DNA: TGTGCCAGCTCACCAGGGCAGATTAAGCTAAGCAATCAGCCCCAGCATTTT; CDR3 protein: CASSPGQIKLSNQPQHF
D gene: TRBD2; clone size: NA; V gene: TRBV6-5; J gene: TRBJ2-7; CDR3 DNA: TGTGCCAGCAGTTCCTTGACTAGCGGGGGGAACGAGCAGTACTTC; CDR3 protein: CASSSLTSGGNEQYF
D gene: NA; clone size: NA; V gene: TRBV11-2; J gene: TRBJ1-5; CDR3 DNA: TGTGCCAGCAGCTTAGTCTGGGGTCAGCCCCAGCATTTT; CDR3 protein: CASSLVWGQPQHF
D gene: TRBD1; clone size: NA; V gene: TRBV5-1; J gene: TRBJ2-3; CDR3 DNA: TGCGCCAGCAGCTTGGGCCTAGAGACAGGGGCAGATACGCAGTATTTT; CDR3 protein: CASSLGLETGADTQYF
D gene: TRBD1; clone size: once; V gene: TRBV6-1; J gene: TRBJ1-6; CDR3 DNA: TGTGCCAGCAGTGTCCAAGGACAGGGTCTTTCACCCCTCCACTTT; CDR3 protein: CASSVQGQGLSPLHF
D gene: TRBD1; clone size: NA; V gene: TRBV5-1; J gene: TRBJ2-7; CDR3 DNA: TGCGCCAGCAGCTTGGCCCGGGCAGGGGGCTACGAGCAGTACTTC; CDR3 protein: CASSLARAGGYEQYF
D gene: NA; clone size: NA; V gene: TRBV2; J gene: TRBJ2-7; CDR3 DNA: TGTGCCACTACCCCCAGGGATCTCGACGAGCAGTACTTC; CDR3 protein: CATTPRDLDEQYF
D gene: NA; clone size: NA; V gene: TRBV7-2; J gene: TRBJ2-3; CDR3 DNA: TGTGCCAGCAGCTTCAGGGACAGCACAGATACGCAGTATTTT; CDR3 protein: CASSFRDSTDTQYF
D gene: NA; clone size: NA; V gene: TRBV4-1; J gene: TRBJ1-5; CDR3 DNA: TGCGCCAGCAGCCAAGATCGAAGGAGAAGGCAGCCCCAGCATTTT; CDR3 protein: CASSQDRRRRQPQHF
D gene: TRBD2; clone size: NA; V gene: TRBV5-1; J gene: TRBJ2-7; CDR3 DNA: TGCGCCAGCAGCTTGGGGGCCGGGGGGGCGAGGGAGCAGTACTTC; CDR3 protein: CASSLGAGGAREQYF
D gene: NA; clone size: NA; V gene: TRBV7-2; J gene: TRBJ2-7; CDR3 DNA: TGTGCCAGCAGGGGGTGGGGCAGGCCTCTTCTGTACTTC; CDR3 protein: CASRGWGRPLLYF
D gene: TRBD1; clone size: NA; V gene: TRBV19; J gene: TRBJ2-1; CDR3 DNA: TGTGCCAGTAACGCTGCAGGACAGGGCAATGATGAGCAGTTCTTC; CDR3 protein: CASNAAGQGNDEQFF
D gene: TRBD1; clone size: once; V gene: TRBV5-1; J gene: TRBJ1-3; CDR3 DNA: TGCGCCAGCAGCTTGGAACAGGGGGAGAGAAACACCATATATTTT; CDR3 protein: CASSLEQGERNTIYF
D gene: NA; clone size: NA; V gene: TRBV19; J gene: TRBJ1-5; CDR3 DNA: TGTGCCAGTACCCAGAGGGGGGGGCGCAGGAGCAATCAGCCCCAGCATTTT; CDR3 protein: CASTQRGGRRSNQPQHF